This record looks at one TCR beta chain sequence and its context. What it recognizes is unknown. This specimen belongs to a study of a mutant IDH1 vaccine in newly diagnosed glioma. Study at large: Patients, over weeks 1, 3, 5, 7, 11, 15, 19 and 23, received a total of eight vaccinations.

The CDR3 spans 13 residues. Germline V lookup: CDR1 GTSNPN, CDR2 SVGIG (reference sequence). The V end was cut by 2 bases, the J end by 0 bases, with 6 bases between. Indicated time point: week 23, last vaccination. The study gave 300 ug of mutant IDH1 20-mer peptide per vaccine dose, with topical imiquimod. The protocol was immunoSEQ multiplex PCR, while the TCRdb copy is restricted to in-frame clones and leaves out a portion. The table includes about 81,000 clones, 65% to 90% detected once. The chain links TRBV30 to TRBJ2-3; D is unresolved. The material sequenced was PBMCs, taken from a glioma patient whose treatment included an IDH1 peptide vaccine. This TCR derives from a man between 25 and 39 years old with glioma. Some clones in this sample may be carry-over from other donors' samples. CDR3 in DNA: TGTGCCTGGAGTAGATTAAGCACAGATACGCAGTATTTT. Protein product: CAWSRLSTDTQYF.